This TCR beta chain was obtained from a study of shared clonotypes between healthy human individuals. V lost 4 bases and J 0 bases, leaving 6 bases between the germline ends. This CDR3 contains 13 residues. Germline values: CDR1 SQVTM, CDR2 ANQGSEA. Positive CCR7 selection of CD45RO-negative cells yielded the naive CD8 cells, and terminally differentiated effector memory CD45RA+ cells were excluded. Data came from immunoSEQ multiplex PCR; TCRdb stores just in-frame clones and leaves some out. The sample carries around 2,000,000 clones, less than 95% recorded once. Sequencing input: naive CD8+ T cells sorted from blood. The sequence derives from a man between 18 and 29 years old in good health. This rearrangement joins TRBV29-1 to TRBJ2-2; no firm D call. CDR3 nucleotide sequence: TGCAGCGTTGGCATCTCGAACACCGGGGAGCTGTTTTTT. Its translation: CSVGISNTGELFF.